The 31 T cell receptor beta chains presented below share a single source sample, sequenced in a study of pediatric ulcerative colitis. Assay used: immunoSEQ multiplex PCR; TCRdb lists only in-frame clones, some missing. The sample consists of 5,000 or so clones, roughly 86% of them appearing once. Specimen: blood. The receptors come from a girl between 10 and 17 years old who was a control in a study of pediatric ulcerative colitis.

The V gene is TRBV15, the J gene TRBJ2-4; perhaps TRBD2 as D (6 bases). V was cut by 6 bases and J by 10 bases, with 13 bases left in between. The V gene's germline CDR1 is LNHNV and CDR2 YYDKDF (reference sequence). There are 12 residues in the CDR3. The CDR3 DNA reads TGTGCCACCAGTCCCGCGGGGCAGATTCAGTACTTC. Translation gives CATSPAGQIQYF.

The CDR3 DNA is TGCGCCAGCAGCTTGTTAGTTATGGTCACGGGCACCGACAATGAGCAGTTCTTC. This gives the protein CASSLLVMVTGTDNEQFF. V and J are TRBV5-1 and TRBJ2-1, with D hard to call. The V end lost 1 base, the J end lost 5 bases, and 22 bases lay between the germline ends. Per the germline V gene, CDR1 is SGHRS and CDR2 is YFSETQ. The CDR3 consists of 18 residues.

This sequence joins TRBV30 and TRBJ2-6, with 11 bases matching TRBD1. Trimming removed 5 bases from V and 2 bases from J; junction bases left unmatched: 2. The CDR3 is 15 residues long. In germline, CDR1 is GTSNPN, CDR2 SVGIG (reference sequence). The CDR3 here is CAWGQGAAGANVLTF. CDR3 in DNA: TGTGCCTGGGGACAGGGGGCGGCTGGGGCCAACGTCCTGACTTTC.

V and J are TRBV2 and TRBJ1-1, with D hard to call. The CDR3 is made up of 14 amino acids. V lost 6 bases and J 0 bases, leaving 11 bases between the germline ends. Germline V gene lookup returns CDR1 SNHLY and CDR2 FYNNEI. The CDR3 bases are TGTGCCAGCAGCCTGGAAGGGCTGAACACTGAAGCTTTCTTT. Its translation is CASSLEGLNTEAFF.

This sequence joins TRBV30 and TRBJ2-7; 7 nucleotides agree with TRBD1. This CDR3 spans 15 amino acids. Germline-derived CDR1 and CDR2 are GTSNPN and SVGIG (reference sequence). Trimming took 2 bases from V and 1 from J; bases not matched to a gene: 8. The CDR3 DNA follows: TGTGCCTGGAGTCCGGGACAGCGGAGTTCCTACGAGCAGTACTTC. As protein: CAWSPGQRSSYEQYF.

The V gene is TRBV10-3, the J gene TRBJ1-2, with D perhaps matching TRBD1 (5 bases). The CDR3 runs to 17 residues. Trimming took off 3 bases at V and 3 bases at J, with 20 bases between the two ends. From germline, CDR1 is ENHRY and CDR2 SYGVKD. The CDR3 DNA follows: TGTGCCATCAGTGACCCACAGCCCGAACAGGCTTACTATGGCTACACCTTC. Residues: CAISDPQPEQAYYGYTF.

The chain links TRBV6-1 to TRBJ2-3; D unclear. CDR1 and CDR2 from the germline V gene are MNHNS and SASEGT. The CDR3 spans 15 residues. Trimming removed 5 bases from V and 0 bases from J, with 12 bases in between. CDR3 amino acids: CASSSGIGSTDTQYF. The CDR3 DNA reads TGTGCCAGCAGTTCAGGTATAGGTAGCACAGATACGCAGTATTTT.

The chain couples TRBV5-1 to TRBJ2-7, with TRBD1 matching 7 bases. The ends lost 3 bases at V and 7 bases at J; junction bases unmatched: 7. CDR3 length: 13 residues. CDR1 and CDR2 (germline): SGHRS, YFSETQ. CDR3 loop: CASSSTTGDEQYF. The CDR3, as DNA: TGCGCCAGCAGCTCAACCACAGGGGATGAGCAGTACTTC.

V gene TRBV2 combines with J gene TRBJ2-7, with 8 bases that match TRBD2. The CDR3 totals 11 residues. The trim removed 11 bases at V and 6 bases at J, leaving 6 bases unmatched. In germline, CDR1 is SNHLY, CDR2 FYNNEI. CDR3 region: CASRTSREQYF. For the CDR3, the DNA is TGTGCCTCCCGGACTAGCCGCGAGCAGTACTTC.

This rearrangement joins TRBV6-4 to TRBJ2-3, with D maybe TRBD2 (5 bases). The CDR3 length is 14 residues. V was pared by 6 bases and J by 1 base, with 11 bases between. Germline lookup yields CDR1 MRHNA and CDR2 SNTAGT. This chain's CDR3 is CASSEKEGTDTQYF. The CDR3 coding sequence is TGTGCCAGCAGCGAAAAGGAGGGCACAGATACGCAGTATTTT.

This chain connects TRBV19 to TRBJ2-7; 7 bases fit TRBD1. The CDR3 spans 16 residues. Germline V gene lookup returns CDR1 LNHDA and CDR2 SQIVND (reference sequence). V shed 3 bases, J shed 9 bases, and the junction held 17 bases outside the gene matches. CDR3 sequence reads: CASSIGQDGNKGGQYF. The CDR3 DNA reads as TGTGCCAGTAGTATTGGACAGGACGGTAATAAAGGTGGGCAGTACTTC.

The chain uses TRBV10-1 and TRBJ2-2; 14 bases are shared with TRBD2. Germline CDR1 reads WNHNN; CDR2 reads SYGVQD (reference sequence). CDR3 size: 16 residues. Unmatched junction bases numbered 7, after V lost 6 bases and J lost 7 bases. This CDR3 is CASSPTSGRANGELFF. CDR3 DNA sequence: TGCGCCAGCAGCCCGACTAGCGGGAGGGCCAACGGGGAGCTGTTTTTT.

The chain employs TRBV5-1 and TRBJ2-7; tentatively, D is TRBD1 or TRBD2 (5 bases each). The CDR3 length is 11 residues. Trimming stripped 4 bases from V and 10 bases from J, with 12 bases between. The germline V gene encodes CDR1 SGHRS and CDR2 YFSETQ. The CDR3 is CASSMGVDQYF. DNA of the CDR3: TGCGCCAGCAGCATGGGGGTAGACCAGTACTTC.

The chain has TRBV7-2 and TRBJ2-7; D perhaps matches TRBD2 (5 bases). The CDR3 totals 14 residues. V was shortened by 1 base and J by 3 bases, with 10 bases between the two germline ends. CDR1 SGHTA and CDR2 FQGNSA come from the germline V gene. CDR3 region: CASSLVGAVYEQYF. CDR3 in DNA: TGTGCCAGCAGCTTAGTCGGAGCGGTCTACGAGCAGTACTTC.

As concerns this clone: Sequence at one end of the junction differs from germline and may be a read error. This chain links TRBV7-7 with TRBJ2-3; 12 positions agree with TRBD2. This CDR3 region has 18 residues. The germline V gene encodes CDR1 SSHAT and CDR2 FNYEAQ (reference sequence). The CDR3 nucleotides are TGTGCTAGCAGCTTACGACTAGCGGGAGCATCGGGCACAGATACGCAGTATTTT. Amino acids: CASSLRLAGASGTDTQYF.

The chain links TRBV9 to TRBJ2-5, with D perhaps assigned TRBD1 or TRBD2 (6 bases each). The CDR3 runs 14 residues. V lost 1 base and J lost 4, with 11 bases in between. The germline V gene encodes CDR1 SGDLS and CDR2 YYNGEE. CDR3 in amino acids: CASSVSPGAETQYF. CDR3 nucleotides: TGTGCCAGCAGCGTATCCCCGGGGGCAGAGACCCAGTACTTC.

The chain links TRBV27 to TRBJ1-2; a weak D match, TRBD1 (6 bases). The CDR3 spans 17 residues. Between the trimmed V and J ends, which lost 0 bases and 0 bases, there was a span of 14 bases. Germline lookup yields CDR1 MNHEY and CDR2 SMNVEV (reference sequence). The CDR3 reads CASSLSTGPGANYGYTF. For the CDR3, the DNA is TGTGCCAGCAGTTTATCGACAGGACCTGGGGCTAACTATGGCTACACCTTC.

V usage is TRBV4-2 and J usage is TRBJ2-7, with D unclear. The V and J ends lost 3 bases and 5 bases respectively, with 20 bases between them. Germline loops: CDR1 LGHNA, CDR2 YNFKEQ. The CDR3 contains 16 residues. CDR3 DNA sequence: TGTGCCAGCAGCCAGAGCCTCGGACGGGTACAGAACGAGCAGTACTTC. It translates to CASSQSLGRVQNEQYF.

The chain joins TRBV30 to TRBJ2-7; tentatively, D is TRBD1 (6 bases). Trimming cost V 0 bases and J 2 bases, with 14 bases left between them. Germline values: CDR1 GTSNPN, CDR2 SVGIG (reference sequence). CDR3 length equals 15 residues. CDR3 nucleotide sequence: TGTGCCTGGAGTGTACTGGAGCAGGGGCCCTACGAGCAGTACTTC. As protein: CAWSVLEQGPYEQYF.

This clone was recorded once. The V and J genes are TRBV5-6 and TRBJ1-3; D ambiguous. Germline V gene lookup returns CDR1 SGHDT and CDR2 YYEEEE. This CDR3 contains 14 residues. With 2 bases removed from V and 0 bases from J, the gap between germline ends came to 6 bases. The CDR3 loop reads CASSFQASGNTIYF. Here the CDR3 DNA reads TGTGCCAGCAGCTTTCAGGCCTCTGGAAACACCATATATTTT.

In this sample, this clone turned up a few times. The chain couples TRBV11-3 to TRBJ2-7; D is unresolved. Germline lookup yields CDR1 SGHNT and CDR2 YENEEA. The CDR3 loop spans 13 amino acids. With 1 base removed from V and 2 bases from J, the gap between germline ends came to 6 bases. Here the CDR3 DNA reads TGTGCCAGCAGCTTAGCCGATACCTACGAGCAGTACTTC. Translated, it gives CASSLADTYEQYF.

V is TRBV28 and J is TRBJ1-1; D is possibly TRBD1 (6 bases). With 8 bases removed from V and 2 bases from J, the gap between germline ends came to 18 bases. This CDR3 spans 15 amino acids. Per the germline V gene, CDR1 is MDHEN and CDR2 is SYDVKM. Here the CDR3 reads CASGVNRDGNTEAFF. The CDR3 nucleotides are TGTGCCAGCGGGGTCAACAGGGATGGAAACACTGAAGCTTTCTTT.

This clone was seen more than once but under ten times. The J gene is TRBJ1-2, the V gene TRBV13, with D possibly being TRBD1 (5 bases). Germline assignment: CDR1 PRHDT and CDR2 FYEKMQ (reference sequence). Trimming took off 4 bases at V and 4 bases at J, with 13 bases between the two ends. CDR3 length: 14 residues. This chain's CDR3 is CASSSLDKPYGYTF. The CDR3, as DNA: TGTGCCAGCAGCTCCCTGGACAAGCCCTATGGCTACACCTTC. The complete variable domain, with remaining parts taken from reference TRBV13 and TRBJ1-2, reads AAGVIQSPRHLIKEKRETATLKCYPIPRHDTVYWYQQGPGQDPQFLISFYEKMQSDKGSIPDRFSAQQFSDYHSELNMSSLELGDSALYFCASSSLDKPYGYTFGSGTRLTVV.

The chain joins TRBV7-9 to TRBJ1-5; D is unclear. Trimming shortened V by 5 bases and J by 1 base, and 12 bases separated the two germline ends. Germline V CDR1 and CDR2: SEHNR, FQNEAQ (reference sequence). The length of the CDR3 is 15 residues. This chain's CDR3 is CASSPGGASNQPQHF. Written as DNA, the CDR3 is TGTGCCAGCAGCCCCGGCGGAGCCAGCAATCAGCCCCAGCATTTT.

This sequence joins TRBV7-8 and TRBJ2-7; D uncertain. This CDR3 has 12 residues. Trimming cost V 1 base and J 2 bases, with 3 bases left between them. The germline CDR1 and CDR2 sequences are SGHVS and FQNEAQ. In DNA form, the CDR3 reads TGTGCCAGCAGCTTAGGGACCTACGAGCAGTACTTC. It translates to CASSLGTYEQYF.

This clone has a single count. The genes are TRBV28 and TRBJ2-7; TRBD1 is a possible D gene (5 bases). Germline CDR1 and CDR2: MDHEN and SYDVKM. V lost 6 bases to trimming and J lost 0 bases, with 15 bases between them. The CDR3 length is 15 residues. The CDR3 sequence: CASSRPRASSYEQYF. DNA of the CDR3: TGTGCCAGCAGCCGCCCCAGGGCCTCCTCCTACGAGCAGTACTTC.

The V and J genes are TRBV14 and TRBJ1-2; TRBD1 might be the D (5 bases). Germline assignment: CDR1 SGHDN and CDR2 FVKESK. The CDR3 sequence is 13 residues long. V lost 3 bases and J 6 bases, leaving 11 bases between the germline ends. DNA for the CDR3: TGTGCCAGCAGCCATTGGCGGGGGGATGGCTACACCTTC. Translation: CASSHWRGDGYTF.

The chain couples TRBV19 to TRBJ1-2; 9 bases align to TRBD1. The CDR3 contains 16 residues. Trimming removed 4 bases from V and 2 bases from J; junction bases left unmatched: 8. Germline values: CDR1 LNHDA, CDR2 SQIVND (reference sequence). The CDR3 coding sequence is TGTGCCAGTAGTAAGGGGGGGACAGGGCCAAACTATGGCTACACCTTC. This translates into CASSKGGTGPNYGYTF.

The count of this clone is one. V and J are TRBV6-5 and TRBJ1-2; no clear D gene. The germline V gene encodes CDR1 MNHEY and CDR2 SVGAGI. V lost 4 bases to trimming and J lost 4 bases, with 16 bases between them. The CDR3 length is 15 residues. The chain's CDR3 is CASSLGWTDFYGYTF. In nucleotides, the CDR3 is TGTGCCAGCAGTTTGGGTTGGACCGACTTCTATGGCTACACCTTC.

J is TRBJ2-7 and V is TRBV7-9; tentatively, D is TRBD2 (5 bases). Trimming pared 4 bases from V and 2 bases from J, leaving 15 bases between. The CDR3 runs to 15 residues. Looked up from germline, CDR1 is SEHNR and CDR2 is FQNEAQ (reference sequence). The CDR3 nucleotides are TGTGCCAGCAGCTCACCGTGGGCGGGTACCTACGAGCAGTACTTC. This sequence encodes CASSSPWAGTYEQYF.

The genes are TRBV5-5 and TRBJ2-5; 10 bases map to TRBD1. Germline V gene data show CDR1 as SGHKS and CDR2 as YYEKEE (reference sequence). V gave up 4 bases and J gave up 5 bases; unmatched junction bases: 8. The CDR3 has 15 amino acids. The CDR3 protein is CASSRETGGSETQYF. Here the CDR3 DNA reads TGTGCCAGCAGCCGAGAGACAGGGGGCAGTGAGACCCAGTACTTC.